A single sample gave rise to the 28 T cell receptor beta chains below, sequenced in a study of blood T cell repertoires in COVID-19. Here immunoSEQ multiplex PCR was the method, and the copy in TCRdb shows in-frame clones only, minus some. The sample includes some 70,000 clones, approximately 84% of them seen just once. The sample comprised peripheral blood. The receptors here all came from a man aged 40-49 years with COVID-19, enrolled during active disease.

This clone was recorded once. The rearrangement joins TRBV3-1 (or the pseudogene TRBV3-2) to TRBJ1-1, with D maybe TRBD1 (5 bases). The V end lost 7 bases, the J end lost 7 bases, and 19 bases lay between the germline ends. Per germline, CDR1 LGHDT and CDR2 YNNKEL (reference sequence). The CDR3 length is 14 residues. The CDR3 region is CASIPWGDEGEAFF. As DNA, the CDR3 is TGTGCCAGCATCCCTTGGGGGGACGAGGGTGAAGCTTTCTTT.

This rearrangement joins TRBV14 to TRBJ2-2; 8 bases align to TRBD1. This CDR3 has 14 residues. Trimming removed 8 bases from V and 3 bases from J; junction bases left unmatched: 5. Germline values: CDR1 SGHDN, CDR2 FVKESK. DNA for the CDR3: TGTGCCAGCGACCAGACAGGGGACACCGGGGAGCTGTTTTTT. Protein product: CASDQTGDTGELFF.

The CDR3 bases are TGTGCCAGCAGCTTAGCGGCGGGGCGATCCTACGAGCAGTACTTC. This codes for CASSLAAGRSYEQYF. The chain joins TRBV7-9 to TRBJ2-7, with D perhaps matching TRBD2 (6 bases). Trimming pared 0 bases from V and 1 base from J, leaving 10 bases between. This CDR3 has 15 residues. Germline-derived CDR1 and CDR2 are SEHNR and FQNEAQ (reference sequence).

V gene TRBV21-1 combines with J gene TRBJ1-5; the DNA was not used to check the table's D call, TRBD1. TRBV21-1 is flagged as a pseudogene. CDR3 length: 15 amino acids. The chain's CDR3 is CASPTDRDIKTAQHF. Here the CDR3 DNA reads TGTGCCAGCCCTACCGACCGGGACATCAAGACGGCCCAGCATTTT.

The rearrangement links TRBV7-9 to TRBJ2-2; D gene uncertain. Germline V gene sequence: CDR1 SEHNR, CDR2 FQNEAQ (reference sequence). The CDR3 length is 16 residues. V was clipped by 0 bases and J by 0 bases, with 8 bases between them. CDR3 nucleotides: TGTGCCAGCAGCTTAGCGCGGTTCACGAACACCGGGGAGCTGTTTTTT. Its translation is CASSLARFTNTGELFF.

This chain links TRBV19 with TRBJ1-3; a possible D gene is TRBD1 (6 bases). V shed 6 bases and J shed 2 bases, with 20 bases lying between them. Germline V lookup: CDR1 LNHDA, CDR2 SQIVND (reference sequence). CDR3 length equals 17 residues. The CDR3 sequence is CASSLGGAWGPGNTIYF. As DNA, the CDR3 is TGTGCCAGTAGCCTAGGAGGAGCCTGGGGGCCTGGAAACACCATATATTTT.

The chain has TRBV10-2 and TRBJ2-5; TRBD2 aligns across 8 bases. CDR3 size: 15 residues. Unmatched junction bases numbered 8, after V lost 6 bases and J lost 2 bases. Germline-derived CDR1 and CDR2 are WSHSY and SAAADI. Written as DNA, the CDR3 is TGCGCCAGCAGCTTACACGGGGGGGAGCAAGAGACCCAGTACTTC. Amino acids: CASSLHGGEQETQYF.

The genes are TRBV5-1 and TRBJ2-7; D perhaps matches TRBD1 (5 bases). The CDR3 totals 14 residues. CDR1 and CDR2 (germline): SGHRS, YFSETQ. V was shortened by 3 bases and J by 5 bases, with 15 bases between the two germline ends. Written as DNA, the CDR3 is TGCGCCAGCAGCTCTATTGACCAGGGCGACGAGCAGTACTTC. This sequence encodes CASSSIDQGDEQYF.

This clone has a handful of counts. This sequence joins TRBV30 and TRBJ1-5; tentatively, D is TRBD1 (5 bases). Germline CDR1 GTSNPN, CDR2 SVGIG (reference sequence). CDR3 length equals 14 residues. The germline V and J ends were trimmed by 3 bases and 2 bases, with 11 bases remaining between them. The CDR3, as DNA: TGTGCCTGGAGCCCGGACACAGGCAATCAGCCCCAGCATTTT. It codes for CAWSPDTGNQPQHF.

This clone was observed a single time. The chain is built from TRBV19 and TRBJ1-2; D unresolved. CDR3 length: 13 amino acids. V was cut by 5 bases and J by 4 bases, with 11 bases left in between. The germline V gene has CDR1 LNHDA and CDR2 SQIVND (reference sequence). DNA for the CDR3: TGTGCCAGTAGTCCACAGTCCGGCTATGGCTACACCTTC. It yields the protein CASSPQSGYGYTF. Combining the CDR3 with reference TRBV19 and TRBJ1-2 gives the whole variable domain DGGITQSPKYLFRKEGQNVTLSCEQNLNHDAMYWYRQDPGQGLRLIYYSQIVNDFQKGDIAEGYSVSREKKESFPLTVTSAQKNPTAFYLCASSPQSGYGYTFGSGTRLTVV.

This chain connects TRBV6-5 to TRBJ2-7; TRBD1 matches 12 bases. From germline, CDR1 is MNHEY and CDR2 SVGAGI. The J segment lost 7 bases and the V segment lost 2 bases, leaving 3 bases of the junction unmatched. The CDR3 is 14 residues long. DNA for the CDR3: TGTGCCAGCAGTTACGGGACAGGGGGCGGTGAGCAGTACTTC. Its translation: CASSYGTGGGEQYF.

In DNA, the CDR3 is TGTGCCATCAGTGAGTCGACAGGGGTGAACACTGAAGCTTTCTTT. It codes for CAISESTGVNTEAFF. The chain employs TRBV10-3 and TRBJ1-1; TRBD1 matches at 8 bases. With V trimmed by 0 bases and J by 0 bases, 0 bases remained unmatched. Germline CDR1 ENHRY, CDR2 SYGVKD. This CDR3 has 15 residues.

The chain links TRBV7-9 to TRBJ1-6; D not resolved. Germline CDR1 reads SEHNR; CDR2 reads FQNEAQ (reference sequence). This CDR3 spans 15 amino acids. V was cut by 11 bases and J by 0 bases, with 14 bases left in between. CDR3 region: CASEALSSYNSPLHF. For the CDR3, the DNA is TGTGCCTCCGAAGCACTGAGCTCCTATAATTCACCCCTCCACTTT.

This chain links TRBV28 with TRBJ2-1; 9 bases align to TRBD2. V lost 7 bases, J lost 4 bases, and 8 bases stayed unmatched. This CDR3 has 15 amino acids. The germline V gene encodes CDR1 MDHEN and CDR2 SYDVKM. CDR3 amino acids: CASTETSGPYNEQFF. The CDR3 DNA is TGTGCCAGCACAGAGACTAGCGGACCATACAATGAGCAGTTCTTC.

V is TRBV5-5 and J is TRBJ2-4; TRBD1 aligns across 10 bases. The CDR3 is made up of 16 amino acids. Germline CDR1 and CDR2: SGHKS and YYEKEE (reference sequence). The trim removed 2 bases at V and 7 bases at J, leaving 9 bases unmatched. Here the CDR3 DNA reads TGTGCCAGCAGCTTTTATCCGGGACAGGGGACGAACATTCAGTACTTC. Translation: CASSFYPGQGTNIQYF. Looking up the rest from reference TRBV5-5 and TRBJ2-4 gives the full variable domain: DAGVTQSPTHLIKTRGQQVTLRCSPISGHKSVSWYQQVLGQGPQFIFQYYEKEERGRGNFPDRFSARQFPNYSSELNVNALLLGDSALYLCASSFYPGQGTNIQYFGAGTRLSVL.

Notes on this clone: The junction does not match germline at one end; this may be a read error. The V gene is TRBV5-1, the J gene TRBJ1-1; D may be TRBD1 (6 bases). The germline V gene has CDR1 SGHRS and CDR2 YFSETQ. The CDR3 loop spans 14 amino acids. CDR3 sequence: CASSSNRVKTEAFF. CDR3 nucleotide sequence: TGCGCCAGCAGCTCAAACAGGGTGAAAACTGAAGCTTTCTTT.

Here the CDR3 reads CASRNRDRPYEQYF. The CDR3 DNA reads TGTGCCAGCAGAAACCGGGACAGACCCTACGAGCAGTACTTC. V usage is TRBV6-5 and J usage is TRBJ2-7, with TRBD1 matching over 7 bases. V shed 6 bases, J shed 2 bases, and the junction held 7 bases outside the gene matches. Looked up from germline, CDR1 is MNHEY and CDR2 is SVGAGI. The CDR3 consists of 14 residues.

CDR3 sequence: CASSPTRTGVDSPLHF. CDR3 DNA: TGTGCCAGCTCACCAACCCGGACAGGGGTGGATTCACCCCTCCACTTT. The V call is TRBV18, the J call TRBJ1-6; 9 bases map to TRBD1. V lost 2 bases to trimming and J lost 8 bases; unmatched junction nucleotides: 7. The CDR3 is 16 amino acids. In germline, CDR1 is KGHSH, CDR2 LQKENI.

The chain links TRBV5-1 to TRBJ1-6; D gene uncertain. Trimming left V 4 bases short and J 10 bases short, with 18 bases between. The CDR3 is 15 amino acids. Germline V CDR1 and CDR2: SGHRS, YFSETQ. The CDR3 loop reads CASSLDGAGGSPLHF. In DNA form, the CDR3 reads TGCGCCAGCAGCCTCGACGGCGCGGGAGGGTCACCCCTCCACTTT.

The rearrangement uses TRBV29-1 and TRBJ1-2; 9 bases fit TRBD1. The CDR3 has 12 amino acids. In germline, CDR1 is SQVTM, CDR2 ANQGSEA. With V trimmed by 3 bases and J by 8 bases, 4 bases remained unmatched. The CDR3 sequence: CSVDGTGFGYTF. The CDR3 DNA reads as TGCAGCGTTGATGGGACAGGGTTCGGCTACACCTTC.

The chain employs TRBV3-1 (or the pseudogene TRBV3-2) and TRBJ1-3; 9 bases align to TRBD1. This CDR3 comprises 15 residues. From germline, CDR1 is LGHDT and CDR2 YNNKEL (reference sequence). The J segment lost 4 bases and the V segment lost 6 bases, leaving 7 bases of the junction unmatched. CDR3 in DNA: TGTGCCAGCAGTTCTACGGGACAGGGAGGAAACACCATATATTTT. Its protein product is CASSSTGQGGNTIYF.

The J gene is TRBJ2-4, the V gene TRBV14; no clear D gene. The CDR3 totals 14 residues. V dropped 4 bases and J dropped 4 bases, with 11 bases sitting between them. Germline loops: CDR1 SGHDN, CDR2 FVKESK. CDR3 sequence (DNA): TGTGCCAGCAGCCTGGCAGGCAGTAAAAACATTCAGTACTTC. Translating it yields CASSLAGSKNIQYF.

The J gene is TRBJ1-2, the V gene TRBV5-4; tentative D call: TRBD1 (6 bases). V was cut by 0 bases and J by 4 bases, with 13 bases left in between. The germline V gene encodes CDR1 SGHNT and CDR2 YYREEE (reference sequence). The CDR3 is 15 residues long. CDR3 protein: CASSLAGGGVYGYTF. CDR3 DNA: TGTGCCAGCAGCTTGGCGGGAGGGGGAGTCTATGGCTACACCTTC. Full variable domain (remainder filled in from reference TRBV5-4 and TRBJ1-2): ETGVTQSPTHLIKTRGQQVTLRCSSQSGHNTVSWYQQALGQGPQFIFQYYREEENGRGNFPPRFSGLQFPNYSSELNVNALELDDSALYLCASSLAGGGVYGYTFGSGTRLTVV.

This rearrangement joins TRBV10-3 to TRBJ2-2; TRBD1 matches at 8 bases. In germline, CDR1 is ENHRY, CDR2 SYGVKD. The CDR3 is 16 residues long. Trimming at V came to 0 bases and at J to 3 bases, leaving 3 bases not matched to a gene. The CDR3 DNA sequence: TGTGCCATCAGTGAGTCGAACAGGGGGGACACCGGGGAGCTGTTTTTT. Amino acids: CAISESNRGDTGELFF.

The chain joins TRBV6-1 to TRBJ2-5; TRBD2 might be the D (6 bases). Germline lookup yields CDR1 MNHNS and CDR2 SASEGT. The CDR3 covers 14 residues. V was pared by 3 bases and J by 9 bases, with 17 bases between. The DNA of the CDR3 is TGTGCCAGCAGTGATGATGGGGACTGGCCTGCCCAGTACTTC. It translates to CASSDDGDWPAQYF.

The rearrangement links TRBV3-1 (or the pseudogene TRBV3-2) to TRBJ2-5; 7 nucleotides agree with TRBD2. Germline-derived CDR1 and CDR2 are LGHDT and YNNKEL (reference sequence). With 0 bases clipped from V and 6 bases from J, the junction kept 7 bases outside the gene matches. This CDR3 is built from 15 residues. The CDR3: CASSQDMASGQTQYF. CDR3 sequence (DNA): TGTGCCAGCAGCCAAGATATGGCTAGCGGACAGACCCAGTACTTC.

The chain links TRBV6-5 to TRBJ1-2; the match to TRBD1 covers 7 bases. The J segment lost 2 bases and the V segment lost 6 bases, leaving 3 bases of the junction unmatched. The CDR3 is made up of 13 amino acids. Germline V CDR1 and CDR2: MNHEY, SVGAGI. The CDR3 spells CASSRQGNYGYTF. The CDR3 DNA reads as TGTGCCAGCAGCCGACAGGGCAACTATGGCTACACCTTC.

The chain is built from TRBV5-4 and TRBJ2-7, with 8 bases that match TRBD2. The CDR3 is 15 residues long. V was clipped by 4 bases and J by 4 bases; unmatched bases: 10. The germline V gene has CDR1 SGHNT and CDR2 YYREEE (reference sequence). The CDR3 nucleotides are TGTGCCAGCAGCCAACCGGGACTAGAGACATACGAGCAGTACTTC. It codes for CASSQPGLETYEQYF.